The 29 T cell receptor beta chains given below trace back to one sample, sequenced in a study of T cell responses to AZD1222 COVID-19 vaccine. TCRdb keeps only in-frame clones here, not all; method: immunoSEQ multiplex PCR. The sample gives around 150,000 clones, approximately 89% of which show up once; roughly 1.3% is in the top ten. Sequenced here: peripheral blood, sampled 28 days after the second AZD1222 dose. The receptors derive from an adult who received the AZD1222 COVID-19 vaccine.

The chain joins TRBV18 to TRBJ2-1; D may be TRBD2 (6 bases). Trimming cost V 1 base and J 6 bases, with 10 bases left between them. The CDR3 has 14 residues. CDR1 is KGHSH, CDR2 LQKENI, per germline. CDR3 bases: TGTGCCAGCTCACCACGGGACTCGTTCAATGAGCAGTTCTTC. It specifies CASSPRDSFNEQFF.

This rearrangement joins TRBV27 to TRBJ1-3, with D unresolved. The length of the CDR3 is 15 residues. Germline V CDR1 and CDR2: MNHEY, SMNVEV (reference sequence). Trimming took 0 bases from V and 4 from J, leaving 10 bases between them. The DNA of the CDR3 is TGTGCCAGCAGTTTATCGCCGGGTCCCGGAAACACCATATATTTT. Its translation: CASSLSPGPGNTIYF.

This rearrangement joins TRBV11-2 to TRBJ1-1, with D tentatively TRBD1 (5 bases). V was cut by 2 bases and J by 10 bases, with 26 bases left in between. Per the germline V gene, CDR1 is SGHAT and CDR2 is FQNNGV. This CDR3 region has 17 residues. The CDR3 bases are TGTGCCAGCAGCTTAAGAGTGGGGCAGTGGCTCTTCATGGGAGCTTTCTTT. Its translation is CASSLRVGQWLFMGAFF.

The V and J genes are TRBV7-3 and TRBJ1-1; tentatively, D is TRBD1 (5 bases). The CDR3 is 15 residues long. Per the germline V gene, CDR1 is SGHTA and CDR2 is FQGTGA. V dropped 1 base and J dropped 1 base, with 10 bases sitting between them. The CDR3 sequence: CASSLMTVENTEAFF. DNA of the CDR3: TGTGCCAGCAGCTTAATGACAGTCGAGAACACTGAAGCTTTCTTT.

The chain joins TRBV29-1 to TRBJ2-2; D tentatively reads TRBD1 or TRBD2 (6 bases each). This CDR3 has 15 amino acids. With 6 bases removed from V and 4 bases from J, the gap between germline ends came to 18 bases. Germline V gene sequence: CDR1 SQVTM, CDR2 ANQGSEA. In DNA form, the CDR3 reads TGCAGCGTGAGAGGGGGGCGGGGTTCCACCGGGGAGCTGTTTTTT. It specifies CSVRGGRGSTGELFF.

This clone appeared a single time. V gene TRBV4-2 combines with J gene TRBJ2-1; 9 bases are a match to TRBD2. This CDR3 is 19 amino acids long. From germline, CDR1 is LGHNA and CDR2 YNFKEQ. V shed 2 bases and J 0 bases; nucleotides not matched to a gene: 11. For the CDR3, the DNA is TGTGCCAGCAGCCAAAACCCGCGACTAGCGGCTAGCTCCTACAATGAGCAGTTCTTC. It codes for CASSQNPRLAASSYNEQFF.

The chain links TRBV15 to TRBJ2-4; 8 positions agree with TRBD1. The trim removed 4 bases at V and 0 bases at J, leaving 5 bases unmatched. This CDR3 comprises 16 residues. Germline CDR1 LNHNV, CDR2 YYDKDF (reference sequence). In nucleotides, the CDR3 is TGTGCCACCAGCAAGGACAGGGTAGTAGCCAAAAACATTCAGTACTTC. Its protein product is CATSKDRVVAKNIQYF.

V usage is TRBV10-2 and J usage is TRBJ1-5; D is unresolved. The CDR3 is 12 amino acids. Germline values: CDR1 WSHSY, CDR2 SAAADI. V was shortened by 8 bases and J by 4 bases, with 9 bases between the two germline ends. CDR3 in DNA: TGCGCCAGCGGGATCCCGAATCAGCCCCAGCATTTT. Translated: CASGIPNQPQHF.

The chain recombines TRBV5-1 with TRBJ2-7, with 9 bases that match TRBD1. Germline CDR1 is SGHRS and CDR2 is YFSETQ. This CDR3 has 15 residues. The trim removed 0 bases at V and 7 bases at J, leaving 8 bases unmatched. The CDR3 here is CASSLESGQGGEQYF. The CDR3 region has the DNA TGCGCCAGCAGCTTGGAGTCGGGACAGGGTGGAGAGCAGTACTTC.

The rearrangement links TRBV29-1 to TRBJ2-4, with D unresolved. With 0 bases removed from V and 0 bases from J, the gap between germline ends came to 12 bases. The CDR3 is made up of 16 amino acids. Germline CDR1 is SQVTM and CDR2 is ANQGSEA. The CDR3 bases are TGCAGCGTTGAAGACGTCAGCTTGCAAGCCAAAAACATTCAGTACTTC. This codes for CSVEDVSLQAKNIQYF.

The rearrangement uses TRBV6-6 and TRBJ2-1; TRBD1 is a possible D gene (6 bases). V lost 7 bases, J lost 3 bases, and 19 bases lay in between. Looked up from germline, CDR1 is MNHNY and CDR2 is SVGAGI (reference sequence). The CDR3 runs 16 residues. CDR3 loop: CASNLKVRTDYNEQFF. The CDR3 region has the DNA TGTGCCAGCAACCTAAAGGTCCGGACAGACTACAATGAGCAGTTCTTC.

V and J are TRBV19 and TRBJ1-2; the match to TRBD1 covers 8 bases. In germline, CDR1 is LNHDA, CDR2 SQIVND (reference sequence). J was trimmed by 3 bases and V by 5 bases; bases with no gene match: 8. There are 15 residues in the CDR3. The CDR3 nucleotides are TGTGCCAGTAGTGAGCCGACAGGGGCTCACTATGGCTACACCTTC. As protein: CASSEPTGAHYGYTF.

This clone has a single count. This chain joins TRBV25-1 and TRBJ1-2; 7 positions agree with TRBD1. The CDR3 is made up of 12 amino acids. The germline gives CDR1 MGHDK, CDR2 SYGVNS. Germline trimming cut 6 bases from V and 7 bases from J; bases unmatched to any gene: 5. The CDR3 reads CASSLGQAGYTF. The CDR3 DNA sequence: TGTGCCAGCAGCCTTGGACAGGCTGGCTACACCTTC.

This chain uses TRBV10-1 with TRBJ1-1; D is unresolved. Germline CDR1 is WNHNN and CDR2 is SYGVQD (reference sequence). The CDR3 covers 15 residues. V gave up 0 bases and J gave up 4 bases, with 12 bases separating them. The CDR3, as DNA: TGCGCCAGCAGTGAGTCGGCGGCCCCGAGCACTGAAGCTTTCTTT. It translates to CASSESAAPSTEAFF.

The V and J genes are TRBV19 and TRBJ2-7; D is possibly TRBD2 (5 bases). The ends were cut back, 2 bases at V and 2 bases at J, with 10 bases in the middle. CDR1 is LNHDA and CDR2 is SQIVND in the germline V gene (reference sequence). The CDR3 totals 14 residues. Here the CDR3 DNA reads TGTGCCAGTAGTATACTAGCTGGGGCCTACGAGCAGTACTTC. Its translation is CASSILAGAYEQYF.

The rearrangement joins TRBV9 to TRBJ1-1; D gene uncertain. Germline V gives CDR1 SGDLS, CDR2 YYNGEE. The CDR3 is made up of 16 amino acids. The ends were cut back, 5 bases at V and 5 bases at J, with 22 bases in the middle. Here the CDR3 DNA reads TGTGCCAGCAGTGCCGGGTTTCCATCCGGCCAGACTGAAGCTTTCTTT. It is translated as CASSAGFPSGQTEAFF.

The V call is TRBV29-1, the J call TRBJ2-7; the match to TRBD2 covers 8 bases. V shed 4 bases and J 4 bases; nucleotides not matched to a gene: 6. There are 13 residues in the CDR3. In germline, CDR1 is SQVTM, CDR2 ANQGSEA. Here the CDR3 DNA reads TGCAGCGTTGCTCCGGGGGGGCGGTACGAGCAGTACTTC. It yields the protein CSVAPGGRYEQYF.

This clone was seen a single time. The chain combines TRBV7-9 with TRBJ1-5, with D uncertain. CDR1 is SEHNR, CDR2 FQNEAQ, per germline (reference sequence). Trimming removed 0 bases from V and 4 bases from J, with 10 bases in between. The CDR3 length is 15 residues. The CDR3 spells CASSLARAGNQPQHF. CDR3 nucleotides: TGTGCCAGCAGCTTAGCGAGGGCAGGTAATCAGCCCCAGCATTTT. The whole variable domain, remainder taken from reference TRBV7-9 and TRBJ1-5, is DTGVSQNPRHKITKRGQNVTFRCDPISEHNRLYWYRQTLGQGPEFLTYFQNEAQLEKSRLLSDRFSAERPKGSFSTLEIQRTEQGDSAMYLCASSLARAGNQPQHFGDGTRLSIL.

This chain links TRBV5-1 with TRBJ2-3; maybe TRBD2 (5 bases). Germline values: CDR1 SGHRS, CDR2 YFSETQ. With 7 bases removed from V and 0 bases from J, the gap between germline ends came to 15 bases. This CDR3 has 15 amino acids. The CDR3 DNA sequence: TGCGCCAGCTCCGAAGCGGTAATAAGCACAGATACGCAGTATTTT. Translation gives CASSEAVISTDTQYF.

This rearrangement joins TRBV6-5 to TRBJ2-6; D is perhaps TRBD2 (5 bases). V was trimmed by 6 bases and J by 4 bases, leaving 7 bases between them. CDR3 length: 13 residues. Germline-derived CDR1 and CDR2 are MNHEY and SVGAGI. The chain's CDR3 is CASRPGGANVLTF. CDR3 DNA: TGTGCCAGCAGGCCGGGGGGGGCCAACGTCCTGACTTTC.

This chain joins TRBV24-1 and TRBJ2-3; D possibly corresponds to TRBD1 (6 bases). Looked up from germline, CDR1 is KGHDR and CDR2 is SFDVKD. Trimming pared 3 bases from V and 0 bases from J, leaving 12 bases between. The CDR3 totals 16 residues. The CDR3 spells CATSDPSGHSTDTQYF. The CDR3 region has the DNA TGTGCCACCAGTGATCCTTCGGGACATAGCACAGATACGCAGTATTTT.

This clone has just one count. The J gene is TRBJ2-2, the V gene TRBV24-1; 9 nucleotides agree with TRBD1. This CDR3 is built from 17 residues. CDR1 KGHDR and CDR2 SFDVKD come from the germline V gene. V shed 2 bases, J shed 1 base, and the junction held 4 bases outside the gene matches. DNA for the CDR3: TGTGCCACCAGTGATTGGGCGGGACAGGGGAACACCGGGGAGCTGTTTTTT. Protein sequence: CATSDWAGQGNTGELFF.

The chain employs TRBV28 and TRBJ2-5, with a tentative D call TRBD2 (6 bases). Trimming shortened V by 7 bases and J by 5 bases, and 11 bases separated the two germline ends. The CDR3 covers 12 residues. Germline lookup yields CDR1 MDHEN and CDR2 SYDVKM. The CDR3 here is CASTSGGETQYF. DNA for the CDR3: TGTGCCAGCACCTCCGGAGGGGAGACCCAGTACTTC.

The chain employs TRBV6-5 and TRBJ2-1, with D unresolved. Germline assignment: CDR1 MNHEY and CDR2 SVGAGI. The CDR3 is 12 amino acids. Trimming pared 7 bases from V and 5 bases from J, leaving 9 bases between. The CDR3 DNA follows: TGTGCCAGCAAGGGCGGAGACAATGAGCAGTTCTTC. Protein product: CASKGGDNEQFF.

V and J are TRBV5-1 and TRBJ2-5, with D possibly being TRBD2 (6 bases). Germline loops: CDR1 SGHRS, CDR2 YFSETQ. This CDR3 is 14 amino acids long. V lost 2 bases to trimming and J lost 2 bases, with 10 bases between them. CDR3 in DNA: TGCGCCAGCAGCTTAACCGGGACTCAAGAGACCCAGTACTTC. Amino acids: CASSLTGTQETQYF.

The chain is built from TRBV28 and TRBJ1-2; 7 nucleotides line up with TRBD1. Trimming took 8 bases from V and 4 from J; bases not matched to a gene: 7. The CDR3 sequence is 13 residues long. Germline lookup yields CDR1 MDHEN and CDR2 SYDVKM. DNA of the CDR3: TGTGCCAGCTTCAGACAGGGTGGCTATGGCTACACCTTC. Translated, it gives CASFRQGGYGYTF.

The rearrangement uses TRBV29-1 and TRBJ2-3; 8 nucleotides line up with TRBD2. There are 13 residues in the CDR3. Germline values: CDR1 SQVTM, CDR2 ANQGSEA. The V and J ends lost 6 bases and 7 bases, in that order; junction bases with no gene match: 9. This CDR3 reads CSVRAGVVNTQYF. In nucleotides, the CDR3 is TGCAGCGTCCGAGCGGGAGTCGTGAATACGCAGTATTTT.

This chain connects TRBV6-6 to TRBJ1-1; D possibly corresponds to TRBD1 (5 bases). The germline V gene encodes CDR1 MNHNY and CDR2 SVGAGI (reference sequence). Trimming shortened V by 3 bases and J by 2 bases, and 7 bases separated the two germline ends. This CDR3 is built from 13 residues. CDR3: CASSYGGNTEAFF. The CDR3 DNA follows: TGTGCCAGCAGTTATGGGGGAAACACTGAAGCTTTCTTT.

The chain carries TRBV1 and TRBJ1-2; the tabulated D call, TRBD1, remains unverified against the DNA. TRBV1 is annotated as a pseudogene. CDR3 length: 20 residues. CDR3 loop: CTSSRNVSPWAESCTGGYTF. DNA for the CDR3: TGCACCAGCAGCCGGAACGTAAGCCCGTGGGCAGAGAGTTGTACCGGTGGCTACACCTTC.